The clone carrying this T cell receptor (beta chain) appeared a single time. Its cognate antigen is unknown. The V gene lost 3 bases and the J gene lost 6 bases, with 4 bases spanning the gap. The CDR3 totals 11 residues. Germline V gene lookup returns CDR1 SGDLS and CDR2 YYNGEE. The treatment is: roughly 10-day PBMC culture with coronavirus spike peptide pools or control peptides (ViraFEST assay). Unexposed donor CD4+ T cells predated the COVID-19 pandemic, collected 2011-2018. This specimen belongs to a study of vaccination and CD4 T cells after COVID-19. Study information: Comprising six males and four females, the convalescent participants counted two Hispanic individuals among them. At a median 72 days (range 14 to 241) after dose two, post-vaccine samples were obtained. Overlapping spike peptides of SARS-CoV-2, HCoV-NL63, HCoV-OC43 and HCoV-229E were used, and cells were stimulated with them.

Oncomine TCR Beta short-read sequencing was applied to DNA from cultured CD4+ T cells. Each CDR3 protein gets one entry after TCRdb re-called the PCR reads with MiXCR. The table records around 6,000 distinct CDR3 sequences, roughly 44% of them present only once. Study observations and caveats: Analysis of convalescent patients found that 304 of 307 vaccine-specific clones were spike mono-reactive.

The source material was CD4+ T cells from blood, cultured in vitro. This chain uses TRBV9 with TRBJ2-1; D remains ambiguous. This sequence originates from a human donor in good health. CDR3 protein: CASSGSNEQFF. The DNA for the CDR3 is TGTGCCAGCAGCGGATCCAATGAGCAGTTCTTC.